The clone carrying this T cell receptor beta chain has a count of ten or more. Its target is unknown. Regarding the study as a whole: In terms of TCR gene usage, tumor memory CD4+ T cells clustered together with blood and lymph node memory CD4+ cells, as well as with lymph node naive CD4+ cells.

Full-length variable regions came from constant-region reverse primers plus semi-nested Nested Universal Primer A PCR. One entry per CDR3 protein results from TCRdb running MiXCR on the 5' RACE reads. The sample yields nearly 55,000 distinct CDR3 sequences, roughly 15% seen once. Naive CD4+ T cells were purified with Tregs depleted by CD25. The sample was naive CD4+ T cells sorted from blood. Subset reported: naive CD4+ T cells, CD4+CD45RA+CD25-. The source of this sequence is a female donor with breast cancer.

CDR3 coding DNA: TGTGCCAGCAGCTTAGAGGCGGGACGGAGCACCGGGGAGCTGTTTTTT. This codes for CASSLEAGRSTGELFF. The rearrangement uses TRBV7-2 and TRBJ2-2; tentative D call: TRBD2 (6 bases). V dropped 1 base and J dropped 4 bases, with 13 bases sitting between them. Germline CDR1 SGHTA, CDR2 FQGNSA. The CDR3 sequence is 16 residues long. Variable domain in full (rest from reference TRBV7-2 and TRBJ2-2): GAGVSQSPSNKVTEKGKDVELRCDPISGHTALYWYRQSLGQGLEFLIYFQGNSAPDKSGLPSDRFSAERTGGSVSTLTIQRTQQEDSAVYLCASSLEAGRSTGELFFGEGSRLTVL.